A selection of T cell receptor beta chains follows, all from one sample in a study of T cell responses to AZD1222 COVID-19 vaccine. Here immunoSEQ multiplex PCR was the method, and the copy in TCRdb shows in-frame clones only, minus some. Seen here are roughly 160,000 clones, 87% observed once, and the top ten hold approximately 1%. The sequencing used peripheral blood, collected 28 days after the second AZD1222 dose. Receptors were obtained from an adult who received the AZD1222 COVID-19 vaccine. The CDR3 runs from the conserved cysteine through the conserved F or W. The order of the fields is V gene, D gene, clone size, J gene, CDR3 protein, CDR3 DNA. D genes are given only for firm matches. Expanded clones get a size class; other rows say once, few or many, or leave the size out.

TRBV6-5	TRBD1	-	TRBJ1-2	CASSYSRRGDNYGYTF	TGTGCCAGCAGTTACTCCCGCAGGGGGGATAACTATGGCTACACCTTC
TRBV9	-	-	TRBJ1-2	CASSTSEWYGYTF	TGTGCCAGCAGCACGAGCGAGTGGTATGGCTACACCTTC
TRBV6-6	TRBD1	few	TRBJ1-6	CASRPGQGDSPLHF	TGTGCCAGCAGGCCAGGACAGGGGGATTCACCCCTCCACTTT
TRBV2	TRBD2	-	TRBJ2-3	CASSARGGATDTQYF	TGTGCCAGCAGTGCCCGCGGGGGGGCGACAGATACGCAGTATTTT
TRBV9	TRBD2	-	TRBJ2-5	CASSVALAGTETQYF	TGTGCCAGCAGCGTAGCGCTAGCGGGGACAGAGACCCAGTACTTC
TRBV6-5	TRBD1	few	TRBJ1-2	CASSRPGQGRGYTF	TGTGCCAGCAGTCGTCCGGGACAGGGGAGAGGCTACACCTTC
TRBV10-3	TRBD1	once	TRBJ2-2	CAIRGDRGRTGELFF	TGTGCCATCAGGGGGGACAGGGGGCGAACCGGGGAGCTGTTTTTT
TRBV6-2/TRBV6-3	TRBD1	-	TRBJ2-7	CASSRRRALTDRATDRSYEQYF	TGTGCCAGCAGCCGACGCCGGGCGCTGACCGACAGGGCAACGGACCGATCCTACGAGCAGTACTTC
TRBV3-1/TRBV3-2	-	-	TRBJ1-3	CASSQGLVTGPIGNTIYF	TGTGCCAGCAGCCAGGGCCTCGTCACAGGGCCTATTGGAAACACCATATATTTT
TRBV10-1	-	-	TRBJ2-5	CASSRDGTPWGETQYF	TGCGCCAGCTCCCGGGACGGGACACCATGGGGGGAGACCCAGTACTTC
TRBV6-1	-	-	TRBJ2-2	CASSEWRTSGELFF	TGTGCCAGCAGTGAGTGGCGGACTTCGGGGGAGCTGTTTTTT
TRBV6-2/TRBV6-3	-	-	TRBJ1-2	CASSYTGTLGGYTF	TGTGCCAGCAGTTACACCGGGACCTTGGGGGGCTACACCTTC
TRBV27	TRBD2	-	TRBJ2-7	CASGLAGSYEQYF	TGTGCCAGCGGACTAGCGGGGTCCTACGAGCAGTACTTC
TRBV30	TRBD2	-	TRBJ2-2	CAWSSRLAGGPNTGELFF	TGTGCCTGGAGTTCCCGACTAGCGGGGGGGCCTAACACCGGGGAGCTGTTTTTT
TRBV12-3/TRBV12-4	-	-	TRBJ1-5	CASSTGSYQPQHF	TGTGCCAGCAGTACAGGGAGTTATCAGCCCCAGCATTTT
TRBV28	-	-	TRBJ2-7	CASSFPRPPYEQYF	TGTGCCAGCAGTTTTCCGAGGCCCCCCTACGAGCAGTACTTC
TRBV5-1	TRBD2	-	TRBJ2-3	CASSLVGGGLTDTQYF	TGCGCCAGCAGCTTGGTTGGCGGGGGGCTCACAGATACGCAGTATTTT
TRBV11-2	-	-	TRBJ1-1	CASSLNGEAEAFF	TGTGCCAGCAGCTTAAATGGGGAAGCTGAAGCTTTCTTT
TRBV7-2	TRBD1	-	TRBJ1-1	CASSSLGQGRTEAFF	TGTGCCAGCAGTTCCCTCGGACAGGGACGCACTGAAGCTTTCTTT
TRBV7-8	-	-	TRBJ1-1	CASSLGGTMNTEAFF	TGTGCCAGCAGCTTAGGCGGAACCATGAACACTGAAGCTTTCTTT
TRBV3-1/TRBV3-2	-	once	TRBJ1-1	CASTSRGGRTEAFF	TGTGCCAGCACCTCAAGGGGAGGGAGGACTGAAGCTTTCTTT
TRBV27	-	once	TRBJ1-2	CASSLGTAGYGYTF	TGTGCCAGCAGTTTAGGGACGGCCGGCTATGGCTACACCTTC
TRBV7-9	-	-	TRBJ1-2	CASSLRGVDGYTF	TGTGCCAGCAGCTTAAGAGGGGTGGACGGCTACACCTTC
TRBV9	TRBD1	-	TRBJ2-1	CASSPTRGLSYNEQFF	TGTGCCAGCAGCCCCACCAGGGGGCTATCCTACAATGAGCAGTTCTTC
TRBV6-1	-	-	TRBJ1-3	CASSEELHPGNTIYF	TGTGCCAGCAGTGAAGAGCTTCACCCGGGAAACACCATATATTTT
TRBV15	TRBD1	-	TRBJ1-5	CATSRRGQGVNQPQHF	TGTGCCACCAGCAGACGGGGACAGGGCGTCAATCAGCCCCAGCATTTT
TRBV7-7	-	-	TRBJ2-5	CASSSRTDQETQYF	TGTGCCAGCAGCTCCCGGACAGATCAAGAGACCCAGTACTTC
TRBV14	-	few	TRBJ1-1	CASSPPGAPAAFF	TGTGCCAGCAGCCCCCCGGGGGCCCCGGCCGCTTTCTTT
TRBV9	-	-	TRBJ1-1	CASSVGANTEAFF	TGTGCCAGCAGCGTAGGGGCGAACACTGAAGCTTTCTTT
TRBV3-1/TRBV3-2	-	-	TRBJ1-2	CASSITGNYGYTF	TGTGCCAGCAGCATAACGGGGAACTATGGCTACACCTTC
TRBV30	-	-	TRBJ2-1	CAWSVLGLNNEQFF	TGTGCCTGGAGTGTATTAGGGCTAAACAATGAGCAGTTCTTC
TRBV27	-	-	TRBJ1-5	CASSLSSGDQPQHF	TGTGCCAGCAGTTTATCGTCCGGGGACCAGCCCCAGCATTTT
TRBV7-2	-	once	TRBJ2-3	CASSLVWGSTDTQYF	TGTGCCAGCAGCTTAGTCTGGGGGAGCACAGATACGCAGTATTTT
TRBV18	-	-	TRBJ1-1	CASSPPGDLDTEAFF	TGTGCCAGCTCACCACCAGGGGATTTGGACACTGAAGCTTTCTTT
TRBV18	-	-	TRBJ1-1	CASSPPSQGNTEAFF	TGTGCCAGCTCACCACCGTCCCAGGGGAACACTGAAGCTTTCTTT
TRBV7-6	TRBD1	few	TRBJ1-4	CASSLGGGTVNEKLFF	TGTGCCAGCAGCTTAGGCGGAGGGACAGTTAATGAAAAACTGTTTTTT
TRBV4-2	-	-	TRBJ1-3	CASSQDPGHSGNTIYF	TGTGCCAGCAGCCAAGATCCGGGACATTCAGGAAACACCATATATTTT
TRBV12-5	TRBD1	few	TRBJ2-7	CASGPGTGVSEQYF	TGTGCTAGTGGTCCCGGGACAGGGGTATCCGAGCAGTACTTC
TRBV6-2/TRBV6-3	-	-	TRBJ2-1	CASSTYNEQFF	TGTGCCAGCAGCACATACAATGAGCAGTTCTTC
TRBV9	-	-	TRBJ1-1	CASSTRTANTEAFF	TGTGCCAGCAGCACGAGGACGGCCAACACTGAAGCTTTCTTT
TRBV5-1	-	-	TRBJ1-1	CASSPTGLNTEAFF	TGCGCCAGCAGCCCGACAGGATTAAACACTGAAGCTTTCTTT
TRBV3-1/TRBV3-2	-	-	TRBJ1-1	CASSRSDPMNTEAFF	TGTGCCAGCAGTCGATCGGACCCAATGAACACTGAAGCTTTCTTT
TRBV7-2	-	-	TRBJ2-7	CASSLKSGAEQYF	TGTGCCAGCAGCTTAAAATCCGGGGCCGAGCAGTACTTC
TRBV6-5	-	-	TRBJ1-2	CASSPGHASGGYTF	TGTGCCAGCTCGCCGGGACACGCCTCGGGTGGCTACACCTTC
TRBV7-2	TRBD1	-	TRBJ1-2	CASSSQSGGAYYGYTF	TGTGCCAGCAGCTCTCAGTCAGGGGGCGCTTACTATGGCTACACCTTC
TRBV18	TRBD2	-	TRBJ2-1	CASSPLRTSSYNEQFF	TGTGCCAGCTCACCATTGAGGACTAGCTCCTACAATGAGCAGTTCTTC
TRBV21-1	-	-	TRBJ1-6	CASSNSRDSRNSPLHF	TGTGCCAGCAGCAACTCCCGGGACAGTAGGAATTCACCCCTCCACTTT
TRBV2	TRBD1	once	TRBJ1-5	CASSRTGKNQPQHF	TGTGCCAGCAGCCGGACAGGGAAAAATCAGCCCCAGCATTTT
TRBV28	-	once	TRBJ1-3	CASSPQGGQIETGSGNTIYF	TGTGCCAGCAGCCCCCAAGGGGGTCAAATAGAGACAGGCTCTGGAAACACCATATATTTT
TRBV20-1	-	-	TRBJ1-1	CSWGRGSEAFF	TGCAGTTGGGGGAGGGGGTCTGAAGCTTTCTTT
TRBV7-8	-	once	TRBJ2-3	CASSHTGSTSTDTQYF	TGTGCCAGCAGCCACACCGGGAGCACTAGCACAGATACGCAGTATTTT
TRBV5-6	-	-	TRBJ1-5	CASSFYSHSNQPQHF	TGTGCCAGCAGCTTTTACTCACATAGCAATCAGCCCCAGCATTTT
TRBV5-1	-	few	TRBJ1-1	CASSLTTFGDTEAFF	TGCGCCAGCAGCCTGACTACATTTGGGGACACTGAAGCTTTCTTT
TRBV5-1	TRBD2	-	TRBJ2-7	CASSYSGGSYEQYF	TGCGCCAGCAGCTACAGCGGGGGAAGCTACGAGCAGTACTTC
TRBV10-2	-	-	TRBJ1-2	CASSDSGAYPYGYTF	TGCGCCAGCAGTGACTCCGGAGCCTACCCTTATGGCTACACCTTC
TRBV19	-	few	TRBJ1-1	CAGSSPGNTEAFF	TGTGCCGGATCCTCTCCGGGGAACACTGAAGCTTTCTTT
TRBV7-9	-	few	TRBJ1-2	CASSLRTAYGYTF	TGTGCCAGCAGCTTACGGACCGCTTATGGCTACACCTTC